The 24 T cell receptor beta chains below all came from one sample that was sequenced in a study of cytomegalovirus exposure and HLA in healthy donors. Sequenced by immunoSEQ multiplex PCR; TCRdb stores in-frame clones only, minus some. The table includes 100,000 to 150,000 clones, 89% detected once. The material sequenced was PBMCs. These receptor sequences come from a woman between 18 and 29 years old in good health and CMV-seronegative.

The V gene is TRBV2, the J gene TRBJ1-3; the D is unclear. CDR3 length equals 14 residues. Germline V lookup: CDR1 SNHLY, CDR2 FYNNEI. V was cut by 7 bases and J by 7 bases, with 17 bases left in between. The CDR3 protein is CASKVSHSGNTIYF. The CDR3 DNA reads TGTGCCAGCAAAGTTTCCCACTCCGGGAACACCATATATTTT.

This clone was observed a few times. The genes are TRBV7-3 and TRBJ1-1; tentatively, D is TRBD1 (5 bases). The CDR3 sequence is 14 residues long. Trimming pared 5 bases from V and 0 bases from J, leaving 10 bases between. Germline values: CDR1 SGHTA, CDR2 FQGTGA. CDR3 in amino acids: CASSRQFLNTEAFF. The CDR3 DNA follows: TGTGCCAGCAGCCGACAGTTTCTGAACACTGAAGCTTTCTTT. The full variable domain, its missing parts supplied by reference TRBV7-3 and TRBJ1-1, is GAGVSQTPSNKVTEKGKYVELRCDPISGHTALYWYRQSLGQGPEFLIYFQGTGAADDSGLPNDRFFAVRPEGSVSTLKIQRTERGDSAVYLCASSRQFLNTEAFFGQGTRLTVV.

This chain uses TRBV5-1 with TRBJ1-2; TRBD1 matches at 8 bases. J gave up 8 bases and V 4 bases, and 10 bases lay outside the gene matches. The CDR3 is 14 residues long. Germline CDR1 is SGHRS and CDR2 is YFSETQ. Here the CDR3 reads CASSQDREGSGYTF. As DNA, the CDR3 is TGCGCCAGCAGCCAGGACAGGGAAGGAAGCGGCTACACCTTC.

J is TRBJ1-6 and V is TRBV5-4, with D unclear. Germline loops: CDR1 SGHNT, CDR2 YYREEE (reference sequence). The V end was cut by 4 bases, the J end by 8 bases, with 10 bases between. This CDR3 spans 13 amino acids. In DNA form, the CDR3 reads TGTGCCAGCAGCATCTATACCGATTCACCCCTCCACTTT. As protein: CASSIYTDSPLHF.

The gene calls are TRBV10-2 and TRBJ2-3, with a possible D match to TRBD2 (7 bases). Trimming stripped 8 bases from V and 3 bases from J, with 18 bases between. The length of the CDR3 is 15 residues. Germline CDR1 reads WSHSY; CDR2 reads SAAADI. DNA of the CDR3: TGCGCCAGCGGCCAAAGGGGGGGGGCAACAGATACGCAGTATTTT. Residues: CASGQRGGATDTQYF.

CDR3 amino acids: CASSLWEGGTEAFF. The CDR3 region has the DNA TGTGCCAGCAGCTTATGGGAGGGGGGCACTGAAGCTTTCTTT. The chain carries TRBV7-8 and TRBJ1-1, with D perhaps TRBD1 (6 bases). CDR1 SGHVS and CDR2 FQNEAQ come from the germline V gene. V was shortened by 2 bases and J by 4 bases, with 11 bases between the two germline ends. The length of the CDR3 is 14 residues.

The chain carries TRBV9 and TRBJ2-3; 11 bases match TRBD2. The CDR3 totals 16 residues. V lost 4 bases, J lost 0 bases, and 4 bases stayed unmatched. CDR1 and CDR2 from the germline V gene are SGDLS and YYNGEE. The CDR3 DNA follows: TGTGCCAGCAGCTTCGGGACTAGCGGAAGCACAGATACGCAGTATTTT. It specifies CASSFGTSGSTDTQYF. Looking up the rest from reference TRBV9 and TRBJ2-3 gives the full variable domain: DSGVTQTPKHLITATGQRVTLRCSPRSGDLSVYWYQQSLDQGLQFLIQYYNGEERAKGNILERFSAQQFPDLHSELNLSSLELGDSALYFCASSFGTSGSTDTQYFGPGTRLTVL.

V gene TRBV7-9 combines with J gene TRBJ1-4, with D perhaps TRBD1 (5 bases). V was clipped by 0 bases and J by 8 bases, with 10 bases between them. Per the germline V gene, CDR1 is SEHNR and CDR2 is FQNEAQ (reference sequence). The CDR3 spans 14 residues. Here the CDR3 reads CASSLAGGWEKLFF. The DNA of the CDR3 is TGTGCCAGCAGCTTAGCGGGGGGTTGGGAAAAACTGTTTTTT.

The chain recombines TRBV19 with TRBJ1-5, with D unresolved. Per germline, CDR1 LNHDA and CDR2 SQIVND (reference sequence). The CDR3 loop spans 15 amino acids. The germline V and J ends were trimmed by 8 bases and 4 bases, with 18 bases remaining between them. CDR3: CASAELRRENQPQHF. CDR3 in DNA: TGTGCCAGTGCGGAACTCAGACGGGAAAATCAGCCCCAGCATTTT.

The V call is TRBV7-9, the J call TRBJ1-4; D is unclear. Trimming left V 7 bases short and J 5 bases short, with 8 bases between. The CDR3 totals 12 residues. Per the germline V gene, CDR1 is SEHNR and CDR2 is FQNEAQ (reference sequence). The CDR3 here is CASTVNNEKLFF. CDR3 DNA: TGTGCCAGCACAGTAAACAATGAAAAACTGTTTTTT.

V is TRBV5-1 and J is TRBJ1-4; TRBD1 matches at 9 bases. CDR3 size: 15 residues. V shed 4 bases and J 9 bases; nucleotides not matched to a gene: 10. Germline V gene lookup returns CDR1 SGHRS and CDR2 YFSETQ. In DNA, the CDR3 is TGCGCCAGCAGCCCGGACGGGGGACAGGGACAAAAACTGTTTTTT. This translates into CASSPDGGQGQKLFF.

The V gene is TRBV7-9, the J gene TRBJ2-1, with a tentative D call TRBD1 (7 bases). The CDR3 has 15 residues. Trimming stripped 5 bases from V and 3 bases from J, with 14 bases between. The V gene's germline CDR1 is SEHNR and CDR2 FQNEAQ (reference sequence). The CDR3: CASSPRDRSYNEQFF. The CDR3 DNA sequence: TGTGCCAGCAGCCCGCGGGACAGAAGCTACAATGAGCAGTTCTTC.

A few counts support this clone. The V and J genes are TRBV5-4 and TRBJ2-3; the match to TRBD1 covers 7 bases. Losses at the gene ends were 4 bases for V and 4 bases for J; bases not matched to a gene: 9. CDR1 and CDR2 from the germline V gene are SGHNT and YYREEE (reference sequence). This CDR3 is built from 15 residues. The CDR3 loop is CASSTDRDHSDTQYF. The CDR3 DNA reads TGTGCCAGCAGCACTGACAGGGACCATTCAGATACGCAGTATTTT.

V and J are TRBV20-1 and TRBJ2-1; the D gene is possibly TRBD1 (5 bases). The CDR3 extends over 11 amino acids. The V gene's germline CDR1 is DFQATT and CDR2 SNEGSKA (reference sequence). Trimming removed 1 base from V and 7 bases from J, with 5 bases in between. CDR3 in amino acids: CSARAGNEQFF. The CDR3 nucleotides are TGCAGTGCTAGAGCAGGGAATGAGCAGTTCTTC.

The gene calls are TRBV15 and TRBJ1-6; D unresolved. This CDR3 is 14 amino acids long. Trimming removed 5 bases at V and 8 bases at J, with 13 bases between. CDR1 is LNHNV and CDR2 is YYDKDF in the germline V gene (reference sequence). CDR3: CATSGLEVYSPLHF. In DNA, the CDR3 is TGTGCCACCAGCGGTTTAGAGGTCTATTCACCCCTCCACTTT. Supplemented by reference TRBV15 and TRBJ1-6, the full variable domain reads DAMVIQNPRYQVTQFGKPVTLSCSQTLNHNVMYWYQQKSSQAPKLLFHYYDKDFNNEADTPDNFQSRRPNTSFCFLDIRSPGLGDTAMYLCATSGLEVYSPLHFGNGTRLTVT.

This sequence joins TRBV27 and TRBJ1-2; D is possibly TRBD1 (6 bases). Deletions cut 7 bases from V and 3 bases from J, with 21 bases between. The CDR3 covers 16 residues. In germline, CDR1 is MNHEY, CDR2 SMNVEV (reference sequence). In DNA form, the CDR3 reads TGTGCCAGCAAGTCCAACAGGGCAACCATTTACTATGGCTACACCTTC. Residues: CASKSNRATIYYGYTF.

The chain is built from TRBV9 and TRBJ1-1, with TRBD1 matching over 10 bases. This CDR3 is 14 amino acids long. V lost 0 bases, J lost 7 bases, and 3 bases stayed unmatched. Germline V gene sequence: CDR1 SGDLS, CDR2 YYNGEE. The CDR3 region is CASSVEGQGIEAFF. The CDR3 coding sequence is TGTGCCAGCAGCGTAGAGGGACAGGGGATTGAAGCTTTCTTT.

The chain recombines TRBV5-8 with TRBJ1-2; 7 bases fit TRBD1. The CDR3 totals 14 residues. J gave up 5 bases and V 1 base, and 5 bases lay outside the gene matches. Germline V gene sequence: CDR1 SGHTS, CDR2 YDEGEE. This CDR3 is CASSLRTGNYGYTF. The CDR3 DNA follows: TGTGCCAGCAGCTTGCGGACAGGAAATTATGGCTACACCTTC.

The J gene is TRBJ2-7, the V gene TRBV2, with a tentative D call TRBD1 (6 bases). V was cut by 7 bases and J by 2 bases, with 24 bases left in between. CDR3 length: 17 amino acids. CDR1 and CDR2 from the germline V gene are SNHLY and FYNNEI. The CDR3 DNA reads as TGTGCCAGCACGGGGCAGGGGATAACATTTCCCCCCTACGAGCAGTACTTC. Protein product: CASTGQGITFPPYEQYF. The full variable domain, in which reference TRBV2 and TRBJ2-7 provide the parts outside the CDR3, is EPEVTQTPSHQVTQMGQEVILRCVPISNHLYFYWYRQILGQKVEFLVSFYNNEISEKSEIFDDQFSVERPDGSNFTLKIRSTKLEDSAMYFCASTGQGITFPPYEQYFGPGTRLTVT.

This clone has only one observation. The genes are TRBV5-4 and TRBJ2-7; D might be TRBD1 (6 bases). The length of the CDR3 is 14 residues. Germline V gene data show CDR1 as SGHNT and CDR2 as YYREEE (reference sequence). The ends were cut back, 3 bases at V and 3 bases at J, with 13 bases in the middle. In nucleotides, the CDR3 is TGTGCCAGCAGCTCCACCAGGGGTAACTACGAGCAGTACTTC. As protein: CASSSTRGNYEQYF.

The V gene is TRBV11-2, the J gene TRBJ1-6; no clear D. With 2 bases removed from V and 10 bases from J, the gap between germline ends came to 12 bases. The CDR3 has 14 amino acids. CDR1 is SGHAT and CDR2 is FQNNGV in the germline V gene. The CDR3 loop is CASSLLGRESPLHF. DNA of the CDR3: TGTGCCAGCAGCTTATTAGGAAGGGAGTCACCCCTCCACTTT.

This chain joins TRBV9 and TRBJ1-4; TRBD1 might be the D (5 bases). Trimming took 4 bases from V and 13 from J, leaving 29 bases between them. This CDR3 region has 17 residues. Germline V gene sequence: CDR1 SGDLS, CDR2 YYNGEE. The CDR3 DNA reads as TGTGCCAGCAGCCCACCCACTAAAAGGGGCCCCGGGAGTTTACTGTTTTTT. Its translation is CASSPPTKRGPGSLLFF. Supplemented by reference TRBV9 and TRBJ1-4, the full variable domain reads DSGVTQTPKHLITATGQRVTLRCSPRSGDLSVYWYQQSLDQGLQFLIQYYNGEERAKGNILERFSAQQFPDLHSELNLSSLELGDSALYFCASSPPTKRGPGSLLFFGSGTQLSVL.

The chain carries TRBV5-6 and TRBJ1-2; the D gene is possibly TRBD1 (5 bases). This CDR3 spans 15 amino acids. Trimming shortened V by 0 bases and J by 4 bases, and 13 bases separated the two germline ends. Germline lookup yields CDR1 SGHDT and CDR2 YYEEEE. The CDR3 sequence is CASSLDARAAYGYTF. Written as DNA, the CDR3 is TGTGCCAGCAGCTTGGACGCCAGGGCGGCCTATGGCTACACCTTC.

This clone has a handful of counts. The rearrangement joins TRBV27 to TRBJ1-1, with D uncertain. CDR1 is MNHEY, CDR2 SMNVEV, per germline (reference sequence). The V gene lost 6 bases and the J gene lost 5 bases, with 16 bases spanning the gap. CDR3 length: 14 residues. The CDR3 loop is CASSLSPTGTEAFF. CDR3 bases: TGTGCCAGCAGCCTTTCCCCGACGGGAACTGAAGCTTTCTTT.